This T cell receptor (beta chain) was captured in a study of T cell changes during pregnancy in multiple sclerosis. This clone was observed a single time. The V end was cut by 5 bases, the J end by 4 bases, with 14 bases between. Germline-derived CDR1 and CDR2 are MNHEY and SMNVEV (reference sequence). The CDR3 is 14 residues long. Here immunoSEQ multiplex PCR was the method, and the copy in TCRdb shows in-frame clones only, minus some. The table shows 75,000 to 80,000 clones, with 85% to 95% occurring only once. This receptor was taken from a female donor in good health, enrolled as a control in a pregnancy study. The chain carries TRBV27 and TRBJ2-5; tentatively, D is TRBD1 (6 bases). This specimen consisted of peripheral blood, obtained after pregnancy. The CDR3 is CASSRLQGSETQYF. CDR3 bases: TGTGCCAGCAGTAGACTACAGGGCTCAGAGACCCAGTACTTC.